This TCR beta chain was observed in a study of CD8 T cells in Susac syndrome. The T cells that were sequenced for TCR beta were CD8+ and CD4+ cells from blood. It was negative isolation that provided the CD8+ and CD4+ T cells, whereas TEMRA cells were enriched by FACS. Random hexamers were used to reverse transcribe the RNA input (roughly 0.5 to 1 ug). By means of immunoSEQ multiplex PCR, TCR beta CDR3 spanning 54 Vbeta and 13 Jbeta underwent amplification. TCRdb reprocessed the immunoSEQ multiplex PCR reads with MiXCR, giving one entry per CDR3 protein. Counted here are more than 55,000 distinct CDR3 sequences, nearly 96% occurring once; the ten biggest clones make up over 0.09%. The TCR was taken from a human donor with multiple sclerosis. The material sequenced was CD4+ T cells from PBMCs.

CDR3 bases: TGCAGTGCTAGCACGGGGTACGAGCAGTACTTC. Residues: CSASTGYEQYF. The rearrangement links TRBV20-1 to TRBJ2-7, with a tentative D call TRBD2 (5 bases). The CDR3 covers 11 residues. Germline CDR1 reads DFQATT; CDR2 reads SNEGSKA (reference sequence). Trimming left V 3 bases short and J 4 bases short, with 7 bases between.